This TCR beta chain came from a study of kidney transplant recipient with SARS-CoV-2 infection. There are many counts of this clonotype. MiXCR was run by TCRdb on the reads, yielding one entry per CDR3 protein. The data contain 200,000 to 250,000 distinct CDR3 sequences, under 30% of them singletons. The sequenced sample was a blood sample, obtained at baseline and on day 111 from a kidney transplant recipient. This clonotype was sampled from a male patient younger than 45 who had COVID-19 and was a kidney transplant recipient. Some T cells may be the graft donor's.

The CDR3 DNA follows: TGCGCCAGCAAGGGCGGTCTGACCTACGAGCAGTACTTC. It codes for CASKGGLTYEQYF. This chain links TRBV5-1 with TRBJ2-7; D is ambiguous. V lost 6 bases to trimming and J lost 2 bases, with 12 bases between them. The CDR3 extends over 13 amino acids. The germline V gene has CDR1 SGHRS and CDR2 YFSETQ. The full variable domain, in which reference TRBV5-1 and TRBJ2-7 provide the parts outside the CDR3, is KAGVTQTPRYLIKTRGQQVTLSCSPISGHRSVSWYQQTPGQGLQFLFEYFSETQRNKGNFPGRFSGRQFSNSRSEMNVSTLELGDSALYLCASKGGLTYEQYFGPGTRLTVT.